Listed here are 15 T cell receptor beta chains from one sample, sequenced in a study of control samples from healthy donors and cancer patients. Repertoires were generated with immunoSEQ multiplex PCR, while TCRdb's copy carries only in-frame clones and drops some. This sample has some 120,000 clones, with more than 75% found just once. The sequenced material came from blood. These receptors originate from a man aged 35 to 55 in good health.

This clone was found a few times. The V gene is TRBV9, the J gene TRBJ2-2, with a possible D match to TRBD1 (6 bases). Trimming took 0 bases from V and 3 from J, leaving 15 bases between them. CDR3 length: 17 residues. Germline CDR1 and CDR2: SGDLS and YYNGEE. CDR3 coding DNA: TGTGCCAGCAGCGTAGAACGGGACATGTATTACACCGGGGAGCTGTTTTTT. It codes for CASSVERDMYYTGELFF.

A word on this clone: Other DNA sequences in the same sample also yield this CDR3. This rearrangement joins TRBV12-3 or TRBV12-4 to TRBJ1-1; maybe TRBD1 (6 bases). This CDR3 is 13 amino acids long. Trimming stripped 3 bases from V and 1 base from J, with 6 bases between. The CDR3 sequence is CASSLTGNTEAFF. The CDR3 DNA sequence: TGTGCCAGCAGTTTGACAGGGAACACTGAAGCTTTCTTT.

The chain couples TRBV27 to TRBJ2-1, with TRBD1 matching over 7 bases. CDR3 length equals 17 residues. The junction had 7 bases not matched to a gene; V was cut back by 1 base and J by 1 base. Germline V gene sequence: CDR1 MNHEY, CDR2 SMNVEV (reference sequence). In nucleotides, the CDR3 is TGTGCCAGCAGTTTATTTCCCGACAGGGCATCCTACAATGAGCAGTTCTTC. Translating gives CASSLFPDRASYNEQFF.

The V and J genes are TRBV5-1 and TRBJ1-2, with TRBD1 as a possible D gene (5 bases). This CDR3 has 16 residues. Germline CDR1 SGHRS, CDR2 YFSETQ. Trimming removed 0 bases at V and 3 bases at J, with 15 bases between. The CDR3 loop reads CASSLVGAGQDYGYTF. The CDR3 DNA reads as TGCGCCAGCAGCTTGGTCGGGGCAGGGCAAGACTATGGCTACACCTTC.

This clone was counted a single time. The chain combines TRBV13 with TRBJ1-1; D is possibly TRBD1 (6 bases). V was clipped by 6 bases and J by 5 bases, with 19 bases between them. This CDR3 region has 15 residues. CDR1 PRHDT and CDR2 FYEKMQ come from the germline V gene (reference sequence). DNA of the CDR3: TGTGCCAGCAGGCACAGTCGGGGGGCAAGGACTGAAGCTTTCTTT. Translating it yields CASRHSRGARTEAFF.

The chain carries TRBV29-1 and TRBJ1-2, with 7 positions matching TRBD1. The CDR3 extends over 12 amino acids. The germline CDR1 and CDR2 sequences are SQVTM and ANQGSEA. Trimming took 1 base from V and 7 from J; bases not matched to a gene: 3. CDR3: CSVEAGGGGYTF. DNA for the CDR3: TGCAGCGTTGAAGCAGGGGGTGGTGGCTACACCTTC.

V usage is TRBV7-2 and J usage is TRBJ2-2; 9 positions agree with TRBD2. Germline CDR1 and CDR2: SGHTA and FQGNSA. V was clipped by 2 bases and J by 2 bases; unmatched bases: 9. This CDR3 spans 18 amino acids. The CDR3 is CASSLRLAGPYNTGELFF. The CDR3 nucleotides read TGTGCCAGCAGCTTAAGGCTAGCGGGGCCTTACAACACCGGGGAGCTGTTTTTT.

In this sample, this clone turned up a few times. The CDR3 protein is CASSPPGLAGPLGTQYF. Written as DNA, the CDR3 is TGTGCCAGCAGTCCTCCGGGACTAGCGGGCCCATTGGGGACCCAGTACTTC. The chain uses TRBV25-1 and TRBJ2-5, with 12 nucleotides matching TRBD2. CDR1 is MGHDK, CDR2 SYGVNS, per germline. With V trimmed by 5 bases and J by 7 bases, 14 bases remained unmatched. This CDR3 contains 17 residues. Variable domain in full (rest from reference TRBV25-1 and TRBJ2-5): EADIYQTPRYLVIGTGKKITLECSQTMGHDKMYWYQQDPGMELHLIHYSYGVNSTEKGDLSSESTVSRIRTEHFPLTLESARPSHTSQYLCASSPPGLAGPLGTQYFGPGTRLLVL.

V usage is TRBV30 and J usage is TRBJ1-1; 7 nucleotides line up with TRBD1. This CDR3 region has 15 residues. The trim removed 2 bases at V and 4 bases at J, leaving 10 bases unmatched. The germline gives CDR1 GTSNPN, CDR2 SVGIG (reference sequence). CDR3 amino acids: CAWSLLRGEGTEAFF. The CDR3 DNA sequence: TGTGCCTGGAGTCTGCTCAGGGGGGAGGGCACTGAAGCTTTCTTT.

Here the CDR3 DNA reads TGTGCCAGCAGTGAAGAGGGGCGCAACTATGGCTACACCTTC. Residues: CASSEEGRNYGYTF. The chain couples TRBV2 to TRBJ1-2; D perhaps matches TRBD1 (5 bases). Looked up from germline, CDR1 is SNHLY and CDR2 is FYNNEI. The CDR3 is 14 residues long. Trimming took 1 base from V and 2 from J, leaving 8 bases between them.

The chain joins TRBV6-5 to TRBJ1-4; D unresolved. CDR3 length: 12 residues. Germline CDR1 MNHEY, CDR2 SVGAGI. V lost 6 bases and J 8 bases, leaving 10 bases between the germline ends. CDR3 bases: TGTGCCAGCAGCCCGGGCGGGGAAAAACTGTTTTTT. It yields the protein CASSPGGEKLFF.

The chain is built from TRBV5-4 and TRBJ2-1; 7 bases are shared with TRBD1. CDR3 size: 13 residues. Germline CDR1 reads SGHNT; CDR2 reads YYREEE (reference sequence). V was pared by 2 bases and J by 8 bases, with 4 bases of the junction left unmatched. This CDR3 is CASSFQGVDEQFF. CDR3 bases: TGTGCCAGCAGCTTTCAGGGGGTCGATGAGCAGTTCTTC. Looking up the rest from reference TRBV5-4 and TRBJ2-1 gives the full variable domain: ETGVTQSPTHLIKTRGQQVTLRCSSQSGHNTVSWYQQALGQGPQFIFQYYREEENGRGNFPPRFSGLQFPNYSSELNVNALELDDSALYLCASSFQGVDEQFFGPGTRLTVL.

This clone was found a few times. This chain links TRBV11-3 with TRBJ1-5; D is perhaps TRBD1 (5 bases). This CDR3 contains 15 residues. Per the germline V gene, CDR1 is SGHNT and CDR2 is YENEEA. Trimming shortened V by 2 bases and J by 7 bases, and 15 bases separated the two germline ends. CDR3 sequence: CASSLLGVVVQPQHF. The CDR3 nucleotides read TGTGCCAGCAGCTTATTGGGGGTGGTAGTCCAGCCCCAGCATTTT.

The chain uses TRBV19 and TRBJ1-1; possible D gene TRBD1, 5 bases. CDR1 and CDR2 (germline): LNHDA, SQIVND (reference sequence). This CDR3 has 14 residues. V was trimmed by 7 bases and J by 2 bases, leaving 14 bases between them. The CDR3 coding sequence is TGTGCCAGTATTAGGAGGGGCTCTAACACTGAAGCTTTCTTT. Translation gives CASIRRGSNTEAFF.

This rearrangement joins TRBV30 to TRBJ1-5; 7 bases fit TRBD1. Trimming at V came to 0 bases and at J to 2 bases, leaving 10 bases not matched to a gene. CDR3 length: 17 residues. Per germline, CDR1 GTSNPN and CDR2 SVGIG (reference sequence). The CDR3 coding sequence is TGTGCCTGGAGTGTACGGACAGGCCGGGGTGGCAATCAGCCCCAGCATTTT. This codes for CAWSVRTGRGGNQPQHF.